This T cell receptor beta chain was recovered during a study of cytomegalovirus exposure and HLA in healthy donors. Looking at the study overall: In an earlier analysis, around 100 million unique TCR beta sequences were found from 150 million to 200 million T cells. The study's findings and limits: It was about 150 TCR beta chains that were listed as cytomegalovirus-associated.

In regard to this clone: The antigen remains unidentified.

The PCR was carried out with 60 Vbeta primers and 13 Jbeta primers. Profiling relied on immunoSEQ multiplex PCR, and the TCRdb table lists in-frame clones only, not all of them. The repertoire holds around 90,000 clones, with approximately 79% as singletons. Per germline, CDR1 LGHNT and CDR2 FRNRAP. Between the trimmed V and J ends, which lost 6 bases and 1 base, there was a span of 16 bases. This CDR3 has 16 residues. Sequencing was performed on PBMCs. The sequence came from a man aged 30 to 39 in good health and CMV-seronegative. V gene TRBV12-5 combines with J gene TRBJ2-4; maybe TRBD2 (7 bases). The CDR3 reads CASGLLGGEAKNIQYF. The CDR3, as DNA: TGTGCTAGTGGGCTACTAGGGGGGGAGGCCAAAAACATTCAGTACTTC.